This T cell receptor (beta chain) is from a study of PD-1 blockade in mismatch repair-deficient tumors. The data were produced by immunoSEQ multiplex PCR, yet TCRdb's version contains in-frame clones alone and is incomplete. The table records some 26,000 clones, nearly 85% of them present only once. A few pembrolizumab responders had their TCRs sequenced. V was clipped by 4 bases and J by 2 bases; unmatched bases: 14. CDR3 length: 17 amino acids. CDR1 is SGHKS and CDR2 is YYEKEE in the germline V gene (reference sequence). V is TRBV5-5 and J is TRBJ1-2; 7 bases align to TRBD1. The sequence came from an adult with mismatch repair-deficient cancer. The specimen was peripheral blood, collected 12 weeks after starting pembrolizumab. The CDR3 DNA is TGTGCCAGCAGCCCCCACCTTTCGGGACAGAGCAACTATGGCTACACCTTC. Its translation: CASSPHLSGQSNYGYTF.